This is a list of T cell receptor beta chains from one sample in a study of T cell responses to AZD1222 COVID-19 vaccine. The protocol was immunoSEQ multiplex PCR, while the TCRdb copy is restricted to in-frame clones and leaves out a portion. The sample includes 100,000 to 150,000 clones, approximately 85% of them seen just once. The sequencing here drew on peripheral blood, taken 28 days after the second AZD1222 dose. These receptors all stem from an adult who received the AZD1222 COVID-19 vaccine. CDR3s include the opening cysteine and the closing phenylalanine or tryptophan. A D gene is named only where the DNA matches it firmly. Only part of the rows carry a size: once, few, many, or a class if the clone is expanded.

D	V	J	size	CDR3	DNA
NA	TRBV4-1	TRBJ2-7	NA	CASSQDEHEQYF	TGCGCCAGCAGCCAAGATGAGCACGAGCAGTACTTC
NA	TRBV5-1	TRBJ2-2	NA	CASKEPGGTGELFF	TGCGCCAGCAAGGAGCCCGGGGGCACCGGGGAGCTGTTTTTT
NA	TRBV6-5	TRBJ1-2	NA	CASSYGLTNYGYTF	TGTGCCAGCAGTTACGGGCTGACTAACTATGGCTACACCTTC
NA	TRBV28	TRBJ2-3	NA	CASRLLWRDTQYF	TGTGCCAGCAGGCTCCTGTGGAGGGATACGCAGTATTTT
TRBD2	TRBV30	TRBJ2-2	NA	CAWSVYLAGGTGELFF	TGTGCCTGGAGTGTATACCTGGCGGGGGGCACCGGGGAGCTGTTTTTT
TRBD1	TRBV28	TRBJ2-4	NA	CASSLSPQGGLQYF	TGTGCCAGCAGTTTATCCCCACAGGGGGGCCTTCAGTACTTC
TRBD2	TRBV27	TRBJ2-7	NA	CASSSGLPPYEQYF	TGTGCCAGCAGTTCGGGACTACCCCCCTACGAGCAGTACTTC
TRBD2	TRBV12-5	TRBJ2-5	NA	CASGVAGGTETQYF	TGTGCTAGTGGTGTAGCGGGGGGTACGGAGACCCAGTACTTC
TRBD1	TRBV2	TRBJ1-2	NA	CASSDPKDRGPSYGYTF	TGTGCCAGCAGTGACCCAAAGGACAGGGGGCCTAGCTATGGCTACACCTTC
NA	TRBV2	TRBJ2-7	NA	CASSSPTERPYEQYF	TGTGCCAGCAGTAGCCCGACTGAGCGGCCCTACGAGCAGTACTTC
NA	TRBV28	TRBJ1-3	NA	CASSSPTVSGNTIYF	TGTGCCAGCAGCTCACCAACAGTGTCGGGAAACACCATATATTTT
NA	TRBV2	TRBJ1-5	NA	CASNRESNQPQHF	TGTGCCAGCAACAGGGAGAGCAATCAGCCCCAGCATTTT
NA	TRBV6-2/TRBV6-3	TRBJ2-5	NA	CASSGGITTRETQYF	TGTGCCAGCAGTGGGGGAATAACTACGAGAGAGACCCAGTACTTC
TRBD1	TRBV7-9	TRBJ2-7	once	CASSRSSGQSSYEQYF	TGTGCCAGCAGCCGATCCTCGGGACAGAGCTCCTACGAGCAGTACTTC
NA	TRBV7-9	TRBJ1-1	NA	CASSPWGNTEAFF	TGTGCCAGCAGCCCTTGGGGGAACACTGAAGCTTTCTTT
NA	TRBV10-2	TRBJ1-2	NA	CASSEQGDGYTF	TGCGCCAGCAGTGAACAGGGTGATGGCTACACCTTC
NA	TRBV6-5	TRBJ1-2	NA	CASSYSGPDSRGYTF	TGTGCCAGCAGTTACAGTGGACCAGACAGTCGGGGCTACACCTTC
NA	TRBV18	TRBJ1-6	few	CASSVDSSYNSPLHF	TGTGCCAGCTCAGTCGACAGCTCCTATAATTCACCCCTCCACTTT
NA	TRBV29-1	TRBJ1-4	NA	CSVEWGSNEKLFF	TGCAGCGTTGAATGGGGGTCTAATGAAAAACTGTTTTTT
TRBD2	TRBV7-3	TRBJ2-1	NA	CASSLGGLAGDNEQFF	TGTGCCAGCAGCTTAGGGGGACTAGCGGGGGACAATGAGCAGTTCTTC
NA	TRBV9	TRBJ2-1	once	CASSVVGGEGSYNEQFF	TGTGCCAGCAGCGTAGTTGGTGGGGAAGGCTCCTACAATGAGCAGTTCTTC
NA	TRBV5-1	TRBJ1-6	NA	CASSLGPSSYNSPLHF	TGCGCCAGCAGCTTGGGGCCGAGCTCCTATAATTCACCCCTCCACTTT
TRBD1	TRBV28	TRBJ1-3	NA	CASRDRVGRNTIYF	TGTGCCAGCAGAGACAGGGTGGGAAGGAACACCATATATTTT
NA	TRBV5-1	TRBJ2-7	few	CASSLTGSSYEQYF	TGCGCCAGCAGCTTAACAGGTAGCTCCTACGAGCAGTACTTC
NA	TRBV5-1	TRBJ2-7	once	CASSSQETESRYEQYF	TGCGCCAGCAGCTCTCAGGAGACAGAGAGCCGCTACGAGCAGTACTTC
NA	TRBV6-5	TRBJ2-1	NA	CASSGWNEQFF	TGTGCCAGCAGCGGGTGGAATGAGCAGTTCTTC
NA	TRBV18	TRBJ2-1	NA	CASSQQEGEQFF	TGTGCCAGCTCACAACAGGAGGGGGAGCAGTTCTTC
TRBD2	TRBV6-1	TRBJ2-7	NA	CASSEDRTSGSYEQYF	TGTGCCAGCAGTGAAGACAGGACTAGCGGTTCCTACGAGCAGTACTTC
TRBD1	TRBV19	TRBJ1-4	NA	CASAGQRNEKLFF	TGTGCCAGTGCGGGACAGAGAAATGAAAAACTGTTTTTT
NA	TRBV6-1	TRBJ1-5	once	CASSEVGVQPQHF	TGTGCCAGCAGTGAGGTTGGCGTGCAGCCCCAGCATTTT
TRBD1	TRBV6-5	TRBJ1-2	NA	CASSPVGQGYGYTF	TGTGCCAGCAGCCCCGTAGGACAGGGTTATGGCTACACCTTC
TRBD1	TRBV28	TRBJ1-2	NA	CASSFDTGTGYGYTF	TGTGCCAGCAGCTTTGATACCGGGACAGGCTATGGCTACACCTTC
NA	TRBV2	TRBJ1-1	NA	CASSDSGVGTEAFF	TGTGCCAGCAGCGACAGTGGGGTGGGCACTGAAGCTTTCTTT
TRBD1	TRBV3-1/TRBV3-2	TRBJ2-1	once	CASSQLTGGYEQFF	TGTGCCAGCAGCCAATTAACAGGGGGCTATGAGCAGTTCTTC
NA	TRBV7-2	TRBJ2-3	NA	CASSSDRDAGTDTQYF	TGTGCCAGCAGCTCTGACCGGGACGCCGGCACAGATACGCAGTATTTT
NA	TRBV6-4	TRBJ1-2	NA	CASSERQGRGGYTF	TGTGCCAGCAGTGAACGGCAGGGAAGGGGTGGCTACACCTTC
TRBD1	TRBV5-6	TRBJ2-7	NA	CASSSEFRDRFYEQYF	TGTGCCAGCAGCTCAGAGTTCCGGGACAGGTTCTACGAGCAGTACTTC
NA	TRBV18	TRBJ1-5	once	CASSPQGYSNQPQHF	TGTGCCAGCTCACCCCAGGGCTATAGCAATCAGCCCCAGCATTTT
TRBD1	TRBV9	TRBJ1-6	NA	CASSGEQGFGSPLHF	TGTGCCAGCAGCGGGGAACAGGGGTTCGGTTCACCCCTCCACTTT
NA	TRBV19	TRBJ1-4	NA	CASSYIQGNLFF	TGTGCCAGTAGTTATATTCAGGGCAACCTGTTTTTT
TRBD1	TRBV5-1	TRBJ1-1	NA	CASSPGTERNTEAFF	TGCGCCAGCAGCCCCGGGACAGAACGAAACACTGAAGCTTTCTTT
TRBD2	TRBV7-2	TRBJ2-7	NA	CASSLERGWYEQYF	TGTGCCAGCAGCTTGGAGCGGGGATGGTACGAGCAGTACTTC
NA	TRBV5-1	TRBJ2-7	once	CASSPEYRGTYEQYF	TGCGCCAGCAGCCCCGAGTATAGGGGGACCTACGAGCAGTACTTC
TRBD2	TRBV2	TRBJ2-3	NA	CASSERGGTQYF	TGTGCCAGCAGTGAGCGGGGGGGTACGCAGTATTTT
NA	TRBV7-7	TRBJ1-6	few	CATYSRNSPLHF	TGTGCCACTTACAGCAGAAATTCACCCCTCCACTTT
TRBD1	TRBV6-1	TRBJ1-6	NA	CASSETDGQASSLHF	TGTGCCAGCAGTGAAACAGACGGACAGGCGAGCTCCCTCCACTTT
TRBD2	TRBV4-1	TRBJ2-2	NA	CASSQDRGLAGGFNTGELFF	TGCGCCAGCAGCCAAGATCGGGGACTAGCGGGGGGGTTTAACACCGGGGAGCTGTTTTTT
TRBD1	TRBV7-9	TRBJ1-2	NA	CASSPGQTEGYGYTF	TGTGCCAGCAGCCCGGGACAGACCGAGGGATATGGCTACACCTTC
NA	TRBV9	TRBJ2-7	few	CASSPSSKTDPYEQYF	TGTGCCAGCAGCCCATCATCCAAGACGGATCCCTACGAGCAGTACTTC
NA	TRBV4-3	TRBJ1-6	once	CASSQVRANSPLHF	TGCGCCAGCAGCCAAGTGCGGGCTAATTCACCCCTCCACTTT